This T cell receptor beta chain stems from a study of OX40 agonist ivuxolimab in advanced cancers. For the study at large: Those treated in dose escalation had hepatocellular carcinoma, melanoma, renal cell cancer or head and neck cancer. Partial responses were achieved by three patients, of whom one had hepatocellular carcinoma and two had cutaneous melanoma.

As concerns this clone: Its antigen remains unknown.

General study findings and limits: Some patients without response likewise showed low normalized clonal expansion. The work left the antigen specificity of expanded peripheral T cells undetermined.

The CDR3 runs 13 residues. V lost 2 bases and J 8 bases, leaving 7 bases between the germline ends. CDR1 is SGHAT and CDR2 is FQNNGV in the germline V gene. Sequencing used immunoSEQ multiplex PCR; TCRdb keeps in-frame clones, though not all of them. The sample carries tens of thousands of clones, roughly nine tenths recorded once. The sample here was CD4+ or CD8+ T cells sorted from blood, taken in a trial of the OX40 agonist ivuxolimab. This TCR derives from an adult with an advanced solid tumor such as melanoma, head and neck, liver or kidney cancer. The chain joins TRBV11-2 to TRBJ1-6; D call uncertain. The CDR3 is CASSLSGDSPLHF. CDR3 bases: TGTGCCAGCAGCTTATCCGGGGATTCACCCCTCCACTTT. The full variable domain, completed using reference TRBV11-2 and TRBJ1-6, is EAGVAQSPRYKIIEKRQSVAFWCNPISGHATLYWYQQILGQGPKLLIQFQNNGVVDDSQLPKDRFSAERLKGVDSTLKIQPAKLEDSAVYLCASSLSGDSPLHFGNGTRLTVT.